This T cell receptor beta chain came from a study of PD-1 blockade in classical Hodgkin lymphoma. General observations from the study: Repertoire difference causes, possibly disease activity or prior therapy, remain undefined. CD4+ but not CD8+ TCR diversity rose significantly by C4D1. Relapsed/refractory patients reportedly had lower baseline diversity than newly diagnosed patients.

Relapse was seen in all patients after autologous stem cell transplantation, and brentuximab vedotin exposure was variable. Complete response, partial response or progressive disease were the best responses. The germline V and J ends were trimmed by 2 bases and 3 bases, with 5 bases remaining between them. The CDR3 runs 12 residues. CDR1 is SGHDN, CDR2 FVKESK, per germline. Concerning this clone: What it recognizes is unknown.

Using immunoSEQ multiplex PCR, the repertoire was profiled, and TCRdb retains in-frame clones only, with some absent. The data contain some 84,000 clones, approximately 91% of them seen just once; the ten biggest clones take up 20% to 25%. The source of this sequence is a human donor with classical Hodgkin lymphoma. The chain couples TRBV14 to TRBJ2-7, with D unclear. The input for sequencing was peripheral blood mononuclear cells (PBMCs), taken at baseline. This chain's CDR3 is CASSQHIYEQYF. The DNA of the CDR3 is TGTGCCAGCAGCCAACATATCTACGAGCAGTACTTC. The whole variable domain, remainder taken from reference TRBV14 and TRBJ2-7, is EAGVTQFPSHSVIEKGQTVTLRCDPISGHDNLYWYRRVMGKEIKFLLHFVKESKQDESGMPNNRFLAERTGGTYSTLKVQPAELEDSGVYFCASSQHIYEQYFGPGTRLTVT.